This T cell receptor beta chain came from a study of cytomegalovirus exposure and HLA in healthy donors. The wider study: Samples from HLA-typed donors yielded approximately 88 million unique TCRs in an early data release.

A word on this clone: Its matching antigen is unknown.

Study-wide results and caveats: It has been reported that TCR beta sequences accurately predicted the HLA-A and HLA-B alleles of most subjects. As a later analysis showed, a missense DCLRE1C variant was linked to trimming of TCR beta V- and J-genes. Earlier results showed most TCR beta V segments being productive about 87% or about 30% of the time.

The PCR had 60 Vbeta and 13 Jbeta primers. Repertoires were generated with immunoSEQ multiplex PCR, while TCRdb's copy carries only in-frame clones and drops some. Of some 110,000 clones listed, over 65% are singletons. Sequenced material: PBMCs. This clonotype was obtained from a man between 35 and 55 years old in good health and CMV-seropositive.

Written as DNA, the CDR3 is TGTGCCAGCAGCTCAGCGCGCTGGACAGATACGCAGTATTTT. Protein: CASSSARWTDTQYF. The V gene is TRBV7-3, the J gene TRBJ2-3; D is unclear. The CDR3 loop spans 14 amino acids. Looked up from germline, CDR1 is SGHTA and CDR2 is FQGTGA. Between the trimmed V and J ends, which lost 4 bases and 3 bases, there was a span of 11 bases.